This passage covers 10 T cell receptor beta chains from one sample sequenced in a study of shared clonotypes between healthy human individuals. In the naive CD8 group, cells lacked CD45RO and were positively selected for CCR7, so terminally differentiated effector memory CD45RA+ cells were left out. TCRdb keeps only in-frame clones here, not all; method: immunoSEQ multiplex PCR. Of 1.5 million to 2.5 million clones in the sample, just under 95% were seen once. The sequenced material came from naive CD8+ T cells sorted from blood. The receptors were gathered from a man younger than 30 in good health.

CDR3 residues: CASRTGPGTGVNEQFF. For the CDR3, the DNA is TGTGCCAGCAGGACCGGACCAGGGACAGGGGTCAATGAGCAGTTCTTC. The chain uses TRBV7-2 and TRBJ2-1; 10 nucleotides align to TRBD1. Germline V CDR1 and CDR2: SGHTA, FQGNSA. The CDR3 extends over 16 amino acids. With 6 bases clipped from V and 6 bases from J, the junction kept 11 bases outside the gene matches.

V usage is TRBV10-3 and J usage is TRBJ2-1, with 7 bases matching TRBD2. V was pared by 6 bases and J by 10 bases, with 12 bases of the junction left unmatched. Per the germline V gene, CDR1 is ENHRY and CDR2 is SYGVKD. This CDR3 comprises 14 residues. CDR3 sequence: CAISDPKGLGEQFF. In DNA, the CDR3 is TGTGCCATCAGCGACCCGAAAGGACTAGGAGAGCAGTTCTTC.

Only one count was recorded for this clone. The chain recombines TRBV5-4 with TRBJ1-1, with 7 bases that match TRBD1. Trimming cost V 4 bases and J 1 base; bases outside gene matches: 4. Germline-derived CDR1 and CDR2 are SGHNT and YYREEE (reference sequence). The CDR3 is 14 amino acids. CDR3 sequence: CASSATGANTEAFF. CDR3 in DNA: TGTGCCAGCAGCGCAACAGGGGCGAACACTGAAGCTTTCTTT.

V and J are TRBV27 and TRBJ1-5, with D perhaps matching TRBD1 (6 bases). The V and J ends lost 0 bases and 8 bases respectively, with 11 bases between them. The CDR3 is 14 amino acids. CDR1 is MNHEY, CDR2 SMNVEV, per germline (reference sequence). The CDR3 DNA sequence: TGTGCCAGCAGTTTATCGCAGGGGTTTGAGCCCCAGCATTTT. Protein: CASSLSQGFEPQHF.

V usage is TRBV27 and J usage is TRBJ2-7; 7 positions agree with TRBD1. Trimming took 5 bases from V and 4 from J; bases not matched to a gene: 11. This CDR3 comprises 15 residues. CDR1 is MNHEY, CDR2 SMNVEV, per germline (reference sequence). CDR3 sequence (DNA): TGTGCCAGCAGTATTACAGGGGATGCGAAGTACGAGCAGTACTTC. Translating gives CASSITGDAKYEQYF.

The J gene is TRBJ1-1, the V gene TRBV11-3; D gene ambiguous. CDR3 length equals 15 residues. Germline values: CDR1 SGHNT, CDR2 YENEEA. Trimming left V 1 base short and J 0 bases short, with 9 bases between. CDR3 coding DNA: TGTGCCAGCAGCTTAGTTGGAATTATGAACACTGAAGCTTTCTTT. Translated: CASSLVGIMNTEAFF.

The J gene is TRBJ2-7, the V gene TRBV27; 8 bases fit TRBD1. The trim removed 3 bases at V and 3 bases at J, leaving 4 bases unmatched. This CDR3 is built from 14 residues. Per the germline V gene, CDR1 is MNHEY and CDR2 is SMNVEV (reference sequence). The CDR3 is CASSFSTGVYEQYF. In DNA, the CDR3 is TGTGCCAGCAGTTTTTCGACAGGGGTCTACGAGCAGTACTTC.

The gene calls are TRBV19 and TRBJ2-3, with 10 bases aligning to TRBD2. Germline V gene sequence: CDR1 LNHDA, CDR2 SQIVND (reference sequence). Losses at the gene ends were 4 bases for V and 3 bases for J; bases not matched to a gene: 7. CDR3 length: 16 amino acids. DNA of the CDR3: TGTGCCAGTAGTACTCCAGGACTAGCGGTAACAGATACGCAGTATTTT. It codes for CASSTPGLAVTDTQYF.

The chain combines TRBV5-1 with TRBJ2-5, with TRBD1 as a possible D gene (6 bases). V was trimmed by 4 bases and J by 4 bases, leaving 14 bases between them. The length of the CDR3 is 14 residues. Germline CDR1 is SGHRS and CDR2 is YFSETQ. The CDR3 nucleotides are TGCGCCAGCAGCGTAACTCTAGGGGGAGAGACCCAGTACTTC. Protein: CASSVTLGGETQYF.

The CDR3 reads CASSDRENTEAFF. The DNA for the CDR3 is TGCGCCAGCAGTGACAGGGAGAACACTGAAGCTTTCTTT. V is TRBV10-2 and J is TRBJ1-1, with D tentatively TRBD1 (5 bases). Germline V gene sequence: CDR1 WSHSY, CDR2 SAAADI. Trimming pared 3 bases from V and 1 base from J, leaving 6 bases between. The CDR3 has 13 residues.